The clone carrying this T cell receptor (beta chain) appeared once. This entry comes from a study of CD8 T cells in Susac syndrome. After extraction with the RNeasy kit, roughly 0.45 to 1 ug of the RNA was reverse transcribed using random hexamers. TCRdb passed the immunoSEQ multiplex PCR reads through MiXCR, listing each CDR3 protein once. This table has about 280,000 distinct CDR3 sequences, around 84% appearing once. This CDR3 has 15 residues. The V and J ends lost 5 bases and 4 bases respectively, with 15 bases between them. CDR1 and CDR2 from the germline V gene are MNHEY and SMNVEV (reference sequence). FACS was used to enrich TEMRA cells, whereas the CD8+ and CD4+ T cells were obtained by negative isolation.

The chain couples TRBV27 to TRBJ2-1, with D possibly being TRBD1 (6 bases). The sequence was obtained from a human donor with multiple sclerosis. The sequenced sample consisted of CD8+ T cells from PBMCs. The CDR3 nucleotides read TGTGCCAGCAGTCCCATTCGGGACATATACAATGAGCAGTTCTTC. Its translation is CASSPIRDIYNEQFF.